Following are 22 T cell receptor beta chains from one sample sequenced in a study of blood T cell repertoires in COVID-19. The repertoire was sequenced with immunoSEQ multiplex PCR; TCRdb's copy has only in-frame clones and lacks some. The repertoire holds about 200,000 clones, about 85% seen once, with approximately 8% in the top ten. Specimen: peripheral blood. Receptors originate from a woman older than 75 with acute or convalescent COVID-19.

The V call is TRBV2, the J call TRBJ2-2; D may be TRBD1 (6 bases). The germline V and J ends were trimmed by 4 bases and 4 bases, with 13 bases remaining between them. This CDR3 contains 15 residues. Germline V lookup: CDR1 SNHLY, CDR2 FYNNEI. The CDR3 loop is CASSGRQVTTGELFF. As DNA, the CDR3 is TGTGCCAGCAGTGGAAGACAGGTTACCACCGGGGAGCTGTTTTTT.

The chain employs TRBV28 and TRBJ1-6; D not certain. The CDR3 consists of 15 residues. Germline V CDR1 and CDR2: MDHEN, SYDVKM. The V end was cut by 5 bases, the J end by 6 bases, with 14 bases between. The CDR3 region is CASSEVNIPNSPLHF. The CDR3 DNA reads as TGTGCCAGCAGTGAAGTTAACATCCCTAATTCACCCCTCCACTTT.

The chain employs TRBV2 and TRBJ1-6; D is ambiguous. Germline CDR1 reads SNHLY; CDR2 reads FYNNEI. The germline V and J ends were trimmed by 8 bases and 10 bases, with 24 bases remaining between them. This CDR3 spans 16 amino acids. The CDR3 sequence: CASDLDAGTLRSPLHF. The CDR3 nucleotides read TGTGCCAGCGATCTCGATGCGGGTACGTTACGATCACCCCTCCACTTT.

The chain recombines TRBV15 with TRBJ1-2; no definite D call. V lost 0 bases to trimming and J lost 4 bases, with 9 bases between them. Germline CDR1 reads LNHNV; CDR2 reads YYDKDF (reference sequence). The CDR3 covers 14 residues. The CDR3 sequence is CATSRDSTGYGYTF. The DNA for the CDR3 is TGTGCCACCAGCAGAGATTCGACGGGCTATGGCTACACCTTC.

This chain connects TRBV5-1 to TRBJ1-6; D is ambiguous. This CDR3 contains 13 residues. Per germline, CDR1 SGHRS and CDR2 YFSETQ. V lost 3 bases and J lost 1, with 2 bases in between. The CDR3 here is CASSSSYNSPLHF. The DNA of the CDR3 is TGCGCCAGCAGCTCATCCTATAATTCACCCCTCCACTTT.

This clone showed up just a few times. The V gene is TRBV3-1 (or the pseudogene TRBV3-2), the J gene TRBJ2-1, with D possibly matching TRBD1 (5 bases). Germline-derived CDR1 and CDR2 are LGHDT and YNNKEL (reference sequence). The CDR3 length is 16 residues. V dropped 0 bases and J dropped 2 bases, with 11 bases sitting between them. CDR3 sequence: CASSQDGATAYNEQFF. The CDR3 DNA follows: TGTGCCAGCAGCCAAGATGGGGCTACAGCCTACAATGAGCAGTTCTTC.

The CDR3 protein is CASSDRSQVGYGYTF. The CDR3 DNA is TGTGCCAGCAGTGACAGGTCACAGGTCGGCTATGGCTACACCTTC. This chain connects TRBV6-1 to TRBJ1-2; D perhaps matches TRBD1 (5 bases). V shed 3 bases and J shed 4 bases, with 15 bases lying between them. This CDR3 has 15 residues. Germline CDR1 reads MNHNS; CDR2 reads SASEGT.

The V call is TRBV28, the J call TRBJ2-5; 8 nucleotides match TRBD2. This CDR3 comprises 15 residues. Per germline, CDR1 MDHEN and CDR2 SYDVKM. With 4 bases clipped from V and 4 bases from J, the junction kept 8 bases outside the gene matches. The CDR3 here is CASSSPGLVLETQYF. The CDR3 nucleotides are TGTGCCAGCAGTTCTCCGGGACTAGTTTTAGAGACCCAGTACTTC.

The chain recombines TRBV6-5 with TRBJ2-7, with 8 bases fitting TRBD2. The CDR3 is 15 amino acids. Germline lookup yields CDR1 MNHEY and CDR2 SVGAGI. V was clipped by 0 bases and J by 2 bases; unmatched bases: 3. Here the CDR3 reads CASSYSGTRPYEQYF. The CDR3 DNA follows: TGTGCCAGCAGTTACTCCGGGACTAGGCCCTACGAGCAGTACTTC.

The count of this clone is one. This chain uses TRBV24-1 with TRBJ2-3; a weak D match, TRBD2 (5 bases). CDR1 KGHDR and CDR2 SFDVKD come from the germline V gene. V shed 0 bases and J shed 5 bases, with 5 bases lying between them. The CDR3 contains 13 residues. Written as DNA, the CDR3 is TGTGCCACCAGTGATTTGGCGGGAGATACGCAGTATTTT. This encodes CATSDLAGDTQYF.

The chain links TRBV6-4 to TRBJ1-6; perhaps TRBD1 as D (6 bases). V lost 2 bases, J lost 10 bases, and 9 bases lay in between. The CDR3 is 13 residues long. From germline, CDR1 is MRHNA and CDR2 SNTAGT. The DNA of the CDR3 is TGTGCCAGCAGTGACCGGACAGACTCACCCCTCCACTTT. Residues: CASSDRTDSPLHF.

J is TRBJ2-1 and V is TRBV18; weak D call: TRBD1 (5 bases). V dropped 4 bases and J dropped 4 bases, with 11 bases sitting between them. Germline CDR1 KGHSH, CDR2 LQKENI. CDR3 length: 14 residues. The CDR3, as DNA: TGTGCCAGCTCACGGTCAGGGAAATACAATGAGCAGTTCTTC. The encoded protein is CASSRSGKYNEQFF.

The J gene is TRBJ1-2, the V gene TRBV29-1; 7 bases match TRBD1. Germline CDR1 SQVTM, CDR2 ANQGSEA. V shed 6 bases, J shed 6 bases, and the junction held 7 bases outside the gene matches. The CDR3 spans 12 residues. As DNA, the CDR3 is TGCAGCGTCGACAGGGAGGAGGATGGCTACACCTTC. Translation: CSVDREEDGYTF.

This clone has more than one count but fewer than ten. CDR3 coding DNA: TGTGCCAGCAGCGATCGGGGGGTACCCTACGAGCAGTACTTC. Translating it yields CASSDRGVPYEQYF. The chain joins TRBV3-1 (or the pseudogene TRBV3-2) to TRBJ2-7; the match to TRBD2 covers 7 bases. V lost 5 bases and J lost 2; bases outside the gene matches: 6. From germline, CDR1 is LGHDT and CDR2 YNNKEL (reference sequence). This CDR3 has 14 amino acids.

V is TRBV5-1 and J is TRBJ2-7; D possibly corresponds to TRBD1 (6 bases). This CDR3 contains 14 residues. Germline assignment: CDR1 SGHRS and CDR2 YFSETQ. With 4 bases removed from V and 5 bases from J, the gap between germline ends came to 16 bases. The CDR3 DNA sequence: TGCGCCAGCAGCCAAAGTACAGGGATCGACGAGCAGTACTTC. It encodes CASSQSTGIDEQYF. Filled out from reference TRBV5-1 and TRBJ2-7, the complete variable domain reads KAGVTQTPRYLIKTRGQQVTLSCSPISGHRSVSWYQQTPGQGLQFLFEYFSETQRNKGNFPGRFSGRQFSNSRSEMNVSTLELGDSALYLCASSQSTGIDEQYFGPGTRLTVT.

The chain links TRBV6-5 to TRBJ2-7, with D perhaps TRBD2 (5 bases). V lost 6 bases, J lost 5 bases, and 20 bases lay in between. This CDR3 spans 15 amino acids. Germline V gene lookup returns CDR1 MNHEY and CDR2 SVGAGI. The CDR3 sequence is CASRTSEEEVHEQYF. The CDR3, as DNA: TGTGCCAGCAGGACTTCTGAGGAGGAAGTCCACGAGCAGTACTTC.

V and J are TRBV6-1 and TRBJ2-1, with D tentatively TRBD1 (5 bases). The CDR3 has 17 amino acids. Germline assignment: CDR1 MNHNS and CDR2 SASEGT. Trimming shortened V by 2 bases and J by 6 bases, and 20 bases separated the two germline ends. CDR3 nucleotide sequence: TGTGCCAGCAGTGAATGGGGTACAGGCAAGGAGCTCAATGAGCAGTTCTTC. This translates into CASSEWGTGKELNEQFF.

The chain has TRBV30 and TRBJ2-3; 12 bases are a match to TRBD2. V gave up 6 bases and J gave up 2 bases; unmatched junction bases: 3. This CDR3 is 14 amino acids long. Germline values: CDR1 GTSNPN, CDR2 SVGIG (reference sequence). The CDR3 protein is CACLAGGTTDTQYF. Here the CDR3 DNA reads TGTGCCTGTCTAGCGGGAGGGACCACAGATACGCAGTATTTT.

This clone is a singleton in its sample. Here the CDR3 reads CASSLRQGKGHGYTF. The CDR3, as DNA: TGTGCCAGCAGCTTACGACAGGGGAAAGGTCATGGCTACACCTTC. The chain couples TRBV11-2 to TRBJ1-2; 8 bases align to TRBD1. Germline V gene data show CDR1 as SGHAT and CDR2 as FQNNGV. This CDR3 contains 15 residues. V lost 2 bases, J lost 6 bases, and 8 bases stayed unmatched.

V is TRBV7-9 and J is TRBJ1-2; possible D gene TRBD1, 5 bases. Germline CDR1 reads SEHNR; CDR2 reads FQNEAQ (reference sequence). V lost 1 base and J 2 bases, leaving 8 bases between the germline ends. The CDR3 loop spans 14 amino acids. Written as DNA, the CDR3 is TGTGCCAGCAGCTTAGGGGGCACCAACTATGGCTACACCTTC. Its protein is CASSLGGTNYGYTF.

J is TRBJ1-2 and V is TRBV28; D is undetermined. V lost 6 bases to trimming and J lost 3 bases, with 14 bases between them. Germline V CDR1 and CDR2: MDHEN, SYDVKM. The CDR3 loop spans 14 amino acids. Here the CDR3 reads CASRVGMQDYGYTF. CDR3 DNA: TGTGCCAGCAGGGTCGGGATGCAGGACTATGGCTACACCTTC.

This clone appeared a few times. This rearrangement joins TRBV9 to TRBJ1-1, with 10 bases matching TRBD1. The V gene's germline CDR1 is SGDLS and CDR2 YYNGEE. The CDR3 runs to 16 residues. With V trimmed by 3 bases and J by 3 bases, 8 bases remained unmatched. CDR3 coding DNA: TGTGCCAGCAGCGCAGGACAGGGGGTGATAGACACTGAAGCTTTCTTT. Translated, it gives CASSAGQGVIDTEAFF.